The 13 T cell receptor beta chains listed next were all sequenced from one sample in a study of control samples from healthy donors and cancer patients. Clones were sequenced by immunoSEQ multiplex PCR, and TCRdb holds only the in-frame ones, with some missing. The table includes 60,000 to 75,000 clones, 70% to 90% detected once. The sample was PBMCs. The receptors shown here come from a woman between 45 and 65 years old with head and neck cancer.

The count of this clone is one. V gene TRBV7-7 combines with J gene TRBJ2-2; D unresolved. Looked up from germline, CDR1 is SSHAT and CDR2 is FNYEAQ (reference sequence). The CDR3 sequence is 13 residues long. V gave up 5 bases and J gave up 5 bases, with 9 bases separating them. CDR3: CASSLGRTGELFF. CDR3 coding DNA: TGTGCCAGCAGCCTAGGGCGGACCGGGGAGCTGTTTTTT.

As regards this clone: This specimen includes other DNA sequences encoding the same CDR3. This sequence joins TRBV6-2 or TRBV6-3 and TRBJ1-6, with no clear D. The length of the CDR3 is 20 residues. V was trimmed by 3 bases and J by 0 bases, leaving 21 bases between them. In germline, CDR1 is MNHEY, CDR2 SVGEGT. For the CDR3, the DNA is TGTGCCAGCAGTTATCAAGGCGGCATGACGGGAGGCTCCTATAATTCACCCCTCCACTTT. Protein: CASSYQGGMTGGSYNSPLHF.

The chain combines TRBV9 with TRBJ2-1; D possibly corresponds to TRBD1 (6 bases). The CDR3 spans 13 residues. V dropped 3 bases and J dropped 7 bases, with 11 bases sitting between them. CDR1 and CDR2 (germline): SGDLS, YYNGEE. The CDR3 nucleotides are TGTGCCAGCAGCGGACAGGCTCGGAATGAGCAGTTCTTC. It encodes CASSGQARNEQFF.

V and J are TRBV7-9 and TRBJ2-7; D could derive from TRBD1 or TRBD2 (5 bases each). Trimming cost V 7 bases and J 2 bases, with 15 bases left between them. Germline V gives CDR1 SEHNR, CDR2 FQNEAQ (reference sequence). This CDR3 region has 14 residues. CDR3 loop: CASTPPGPTYEQYF. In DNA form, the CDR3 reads TGTGCCAGCACCCCACCGGGACCGACCTACGAGCAGTACTTC.

CDR3 protein: CASIPGQGASGRETQYF. The CDR3 bases are TGCGCCAGCATCCCTGGACAGGGGGCTTCGGGCAGGGAGACCCAGTACTTC. J is TRBJ2-5 and V is TRBV5-1; 11 bases are shared with TRBD1. Germline lookup yields CDR1 SGHRS and CDR2 YFSETQ. The V gene end was trimmed by 6 bases and the J gene end by 5 bases; junction bases not matched to a gene: 15. The CDR3 is 17 residues long. Looking up the rest from reference TRBV5-1 and TRBJ2-5 gives the full variable domain: KAGVTQTPRYLIKTRGQQVTLSCSPISGHRSVSWYQQTPGQGLQFLFEYFSETQRNKGNFPGRFSGRQFSNSRSEMNVSTLELGDSALYLCASIPGQGASGRETQYFGPGTRLLVL.

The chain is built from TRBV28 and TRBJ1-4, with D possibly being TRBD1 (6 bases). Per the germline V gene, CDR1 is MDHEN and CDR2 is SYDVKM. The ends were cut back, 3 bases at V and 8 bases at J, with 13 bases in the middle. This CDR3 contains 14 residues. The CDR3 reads CASSFTGRREKLFF. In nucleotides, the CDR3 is TGTGCCAGCAGTTTCACAGGGAGGAGGGAAAAACTGTTTTTT.

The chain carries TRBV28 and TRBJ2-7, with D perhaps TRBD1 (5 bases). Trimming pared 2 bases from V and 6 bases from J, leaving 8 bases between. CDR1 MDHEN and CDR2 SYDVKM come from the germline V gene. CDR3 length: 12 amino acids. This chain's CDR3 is CASSLAGREQYF. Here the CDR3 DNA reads TGTGCCAGCAGTTTAGCAGGGCGCGAGCAGTACTTC.

The CDR3 protein is CASSGGLPNTEAFF. The CDR3 region has the DNA TGTGCCAGCAGTGGGGGACTCCCGAACACTGAAGCTTTCTTT. The gene calls are TRBV28 and TRBJ1-1; a possible D gene is TRBD1 (5 bases). Per the germline V gene, CDR1 is MDHEN and CDR2 is SYDVKM. The germline V and J ends were trimmed by 5 bases and 1 base, with 11 bases remaining between them. The CDR3 contains 14 residues.

The CDR3 spells CASSERQVLDTQYF. The CDR3 DNA follows: TGTGCCAGCAGCGAAAGACAGGTACTAGATACGCAGTATTTT. This chain joins TRBV7-9 and TRBJ2-3, with D maybe TRBD1 (6 bases). V lost 5 bases and J lost 5, with 14 bases in between. The germline V gene encodes CDR1 SEHNR and CDR2 FQNEAQ (reference sequence). The length of the CDR3 is 14 residues.

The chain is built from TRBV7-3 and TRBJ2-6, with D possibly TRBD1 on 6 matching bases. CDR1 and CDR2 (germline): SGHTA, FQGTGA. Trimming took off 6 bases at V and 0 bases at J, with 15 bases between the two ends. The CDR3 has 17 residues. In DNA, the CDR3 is TGTGCCAGCAGAATCCGGGACACGACCTCTGGGGCCAACGTCCTGACTTTC. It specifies CASRIRDTTSGANVLTF.

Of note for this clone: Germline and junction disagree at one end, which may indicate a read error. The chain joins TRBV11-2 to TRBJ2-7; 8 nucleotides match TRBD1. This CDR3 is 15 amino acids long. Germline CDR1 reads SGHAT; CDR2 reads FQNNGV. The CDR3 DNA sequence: TGTGCCAGCAGCCTAGACCGGACAGGGTTCTACGAGCAGTACTTC. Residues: CASSLDRTGFYEQYF.

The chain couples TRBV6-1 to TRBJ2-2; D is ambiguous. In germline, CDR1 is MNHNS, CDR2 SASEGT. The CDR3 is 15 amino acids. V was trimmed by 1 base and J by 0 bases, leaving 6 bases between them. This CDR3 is CASSEEAANTGELFF. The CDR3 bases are TGTGCCAGCAGTGAAGAGGCAGCGAACACCGGGGAGCTGTTTTTT.

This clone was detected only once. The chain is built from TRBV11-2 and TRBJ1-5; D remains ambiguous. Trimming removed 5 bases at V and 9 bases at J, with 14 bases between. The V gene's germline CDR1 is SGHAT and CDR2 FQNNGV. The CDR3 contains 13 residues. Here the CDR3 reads CASSLSGERPQHF. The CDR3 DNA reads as TGTGCCAGCAGCCTCTCCGGTGAGCGGCCCCAGCATTTT. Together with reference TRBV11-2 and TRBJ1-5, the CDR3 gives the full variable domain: EAGVAQSPRYKIIEKRQSVAFWCNPISGHATLYWYQQILGQGPKLLIQFQNNGVVDDSQLPKDRFSAERLKGVDSTLKIQPAKLEDSAVYLCASSLSGERPQHFGDGTRLSIL.